The TCR beta chain described here comes from a study of shared clonotypes between healthy human individuals. Findings and caveats of the study: A few donors held about 5% of naive CD4 clonotypes in common.

The CDR3 is made up of 14 amino acids. Looked up from germline, CDR1 is LNHDA and CDR2 is SQIVND (reference sequence). Trimming took off 3 bases at V and 10 bases at J, with 13 bases between the two ends. Donors comprised healthy HIV-negative adults lacking recent acute infections or vaccinations. The data were produced by immunoSEQ multiplex PCR, yet TCRdb's version contains in-frame clones alone and is incomplete. Here the sample spans about 1 million clones, roughly 75% being singletons. With respect to this clone: Its antigen is not known.

The chain links TRBV19 to TRBJ1-6; D call uncertain. Specimen: memory CD4+ T cells sorted from blood. This sample's subset: CD45RA-negative fraction. The receptor was derived from a man between 18 and 35 years old in good health. The chain's CDR3 is CASSIGLPGSPLHF. CDR3 sequence (DNA): TGTGCCAGTAGTATCGGACTCCCGGGGTCACCCCTCCACTTT.